What follows describes a single T cell receptor beta chain. The sample comes from a study of PD-1 blockade in classical Hodgkin lymphoma. Time point described: cycle 4 day 1 (C4D1), after 5 to 7 weeks of nivolumab. Relapses following autologous stem cell transplantation were seen in all patients, with brentuximab vedotin exposure varying. Profiled with immunoSEQ multiplex PCR; TCRdb holds only in-frame clones, not every one. The data contain 20,000 to 25,000 clones, roughly four fifths of them singletons. The specimen was peripheral blood mononuclear cells (PBMCs), collected before the fourth cycle of nivolumab. The sequence derives from a human donor with classical Hodgkin lymphoma.

CDR3 amino acids: CAIQGRTSYEQYF. CDR3 DNA sequence: TGTGCCATTCAGGGACGGACCTCCTACGAGCAGTACTTC. This sequence joins TRBV6-4 and TRBJ2-7, with D perhaps TRBD1 or TRBD2 (5 bases each). CDR1 MRHNA and CDR2 SNTAGT come from the germline V gene. The CDR3 is 13 amino acids. Trimming cost V 10 bases and J 0 bases, with 13 bases left between them.